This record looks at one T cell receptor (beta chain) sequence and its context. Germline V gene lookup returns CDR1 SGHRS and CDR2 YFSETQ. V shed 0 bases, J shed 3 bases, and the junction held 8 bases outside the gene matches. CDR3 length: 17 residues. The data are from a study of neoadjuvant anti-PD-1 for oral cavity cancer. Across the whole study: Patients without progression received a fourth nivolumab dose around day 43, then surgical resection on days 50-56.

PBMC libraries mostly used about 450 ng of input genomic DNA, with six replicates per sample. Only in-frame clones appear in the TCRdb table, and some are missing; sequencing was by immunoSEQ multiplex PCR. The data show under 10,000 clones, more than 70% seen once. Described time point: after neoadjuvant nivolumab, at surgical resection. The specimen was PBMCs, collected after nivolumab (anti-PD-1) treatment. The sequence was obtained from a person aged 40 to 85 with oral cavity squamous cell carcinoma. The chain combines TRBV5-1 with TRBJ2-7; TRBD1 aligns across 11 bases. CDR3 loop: CASSLVARTGGFYEQYF. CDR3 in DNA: TGCGCCAGCAGCTTGGTAGCCAGGACAGGGGGCTTCTACGAGCAGTACTTC.